A selection of T cell receptor beta chains follows, all from one sample in a study of blood T cell repertoires in COVID-19. Libraries were prepared by immunoSEQ multiplex PCR; TCRdb keeps only in-frame clonotypes and omits some of them. This sample has roughly 200,000 clones, with around 78% found just once. Sample: peripheral blood. The origin of the receptors is an elderly woman with active or convalescent COVID-19. Both conserved end residues are part of each CDR3. The D gene is left open where the match is weak. Clone sizes are given selectively: once, few, many, or a class where the clone is expanded.

TRBD1	TRBV24-1	TRBJ2-1	NA	CATSDPGTGVPYNEQFF	TGTGCCACCAGTGATCCCGGGACAGGGGTCCCCTACAATGAGCAGTTCTTC
TRBD1	TRBV7-2	TRBJ1-2	NA	CASSLTTGINYGYTF	TGTGCCAGCAGCTTGACGACAGGGATTAACTATGGCTACACCTTC
TRBD1	TRBV6-5	TRBJ1-5	NA	CASSYYGTGGNQPQHF	TGTGCCAGCAGCTACTACGGGACAGGGGGCAATCAGCCCCAGCATTTT
TRBD1	TRBV3-1/TRBV3-2	TRBJ1-1	NA	CASSPTGGRTEAFF	TGTGCCAGCAGCCCCACAGGGGGCCGCACTGAAGCTTTCTTT
TRBD1	TRBV5-4	TRBJ2-2	NA	CASSLKGQGRTGELFF	TGTGCCAGCAGCCTCAAGGGACAGGGGAGGACCGGGGAGCTGTTTTTT
TRBD2	TRBV5-1	TRBJ2-3	NA	CASSLPVAGGPADTQYF	TGCGCCAGCAGCTTGCCCGTAGCGGGGGGGCCCGCAGATACGCAGTATTTT
TRBD1	TRBV10-3	TRBJ1-2	once	CAISEQGQGYYGYTF	TGTGCCATCAGTGAGCAGGGACAGGGGTACTATGGCTACACCTTC
TRBD1	TRBV7-6	TRBJ2-3	NA	CASSLKTGRTDTQYF	TGTGCCAGCAGCTTGAAGACAGGGCGGACAGATACGCAGTATTTT
TRBD1	TRBV19	TRBJ2-7	NA	CASSMGTASGEQYF	TGTGCCAGTAGTATGGGGACAGCCTCGGGCGAGCAGTACTTC
TRBD1	TRBV6-5	TRBJ1-3	NA	CASRAQGASGNTIYF	TGTGCCAGCAGAGCACAGGGGGCGTCTGGAAACACCATATATTTT
TRBD2	TRBV5-4	TRBJ2-3	NA	CASSLRLAGGTDTQYF	TGTGCCAGCAGCCTCAGACTAGCGGGGGGCACAGATACGCAGTATTTT
NA	TRBV12-3/TRBV12-4	TRBJ1-5	NA	CASRHRNNQPQHF	TGTGCCAGCAGACACAGGAACAATCAGCCCCAGCATTTT
NA	TRBV15	TRBJ2-7	NA	CATSRGSGPYEQYF	TGTGCCACCAGCAGAGGGTCAGGGCCCTACGAGCAGTACTTC
TRBD1	TRBV29-1	TRBJ1-6	NA	CSVKPGQGDSPLHF	TGCAGCGTAAAGCCGGGACAGGGGGATTCACCCCTCCACTTT
TRBD1	TRBV4-1	TRBJ2-1	NA	CASMGTDSSYNEQFF	TGCGCCAGTATGGGGACAGATAGCTCCTACAATGAGCAGTTCTTC
NA	TRBV4-3	TRBJ1-2	NA	CASSQDSREFYGYTF	TGCGCCAGCAGCCAAGATAGCAGAGAATTCTATGGCTACACCTTC
TRBD1	TRBV4-3	TRBJ2-3	NA	CASSLQGALGINTDTQYF	TGCGCCAGCAGCCTTCAGGGGGCTTTGGGTATTAACACAGATACGCAGTATTTT
TRBD2	TRBV19	TRBJ2-5	NA	CASSISSGGVSQYF	TGTGCCAGTAGTATTAGTAGCGGGGGAGTCTCCCAGTACTTC
TRBD1	TRBV19	TRBJ2-7	NA	CASSLGQGAQYF	TGTGCCAGTAGTTTAGGACAGGGGGCACAGTACTTC
NA	TRBV12-3/TRBV12-4	TRBJ2-2	NA	CASTYSAGRLFF	TGTGCCAGCACCTATTCGGCGGGCAGATTGTTTTTT
NA	TRBV20-1	TRBJ1-2	NA	CSASNPGADGYTF	TGCAGTGCTAGTAATCCAGGGGCAGATGGCTACACCTTC
TRBD1	TRBV11-2	TRBJ1-6	NA	CASSLGAGGAPSPLHF	TGTGCCAGCAGCTTAGGGGCAGGGGGCGCTCCTTCGCCCCTCCACTTT
NA	TRBV27	TRBJ2-7	NA	CASSMTASYEQYF	TGTGCCAGCAGTATGACAGCCTCCTACGAGCAGTACTTC
TRBD2	TRBV19	TRBJ2-3	NA	CASSRLAGITDTQYF	TGTGCCAGTAGTAGACTAGCGGGCATAACAGATACGCAGTATTTT
TRBD2	TRBV18	TRBJ2-1	NA	CASSPLATSGYNEQFF	TGTGCCAGCTCACCGCTGGCGACTAGCGGTTACAATGAGCAGTTCTTC
NA	TRBV29-1	TRBJ2-2	few	CSVNRDPGTGELFF	TGCAGCGTGAACAGGGACCCGGGCACCGGGGAGCTGTTTTTT
NA	TRBV18	TRBJ1-5	once	CASSLDRTPNQPQHF	TGTGCCAGCTCACTGGACAGAACCCCCAATCAGCCCCAGCATTTT
TRBD1	TRBV28	TRBJ1-5	NA	CASSPGTEVGNQPQHF	TGTGCCAGCAGTCCCGGGACAGAGGTCGGCAATCAGCCCCAGCATTTT
NA	TRBV28	TRBJ1-2	once	CATRTPSGDYGYTF	TGTGCCACCCGCACCCCCTCAGGGGACTATGGCTACACCTTC
TRBD1	TRBV5-5	TRBJ2-7	NA	CASSLGTGGYEQYF	TGTGCCAGCAGCCTAGGGACAGGGGGCTACGAGCAGTACTTC
NA	TRBV5-1	TRBJ2-5	NA	CASSFYRRPRGETQYF	TGCGCCAGCAGCTTCTACCGACGGCCAAGGGGAGAGACCCAGTACTTC
NA	TRBV20-1	TRBJ2-7	many	CSAPSYYEQYF	TGCAGTGCACCTTCCTACTACGAGCAGTACTTC
NA	TRBV7-9	TRBJ1-4	NA	CASSTDRGAGEKLFF	TGTGCCAGCAGCACGGATCGGGGGGCCGGTGAAAAACTGTTTTTT
TRBD2	TRBV7-6	TRBJ2-6	NA	CASSFAPPTSGSSGANVLTF	TGTGCCAGCAGCTTCGCTCCACCGACTAGCGGGTCCTCTGGGGCCAACGTCCTGACTTTC
NA	TRBV19	TRBJ2-1	NA	CASSSHSTVGKRPLYNEQFF	TGTGCCAGTAGTAGCCATTCGACTGTCGGAAAGCGGCCCCTCTACAATGAGCAGTTCTTC
TRBD1	TRBV6-6	TRBJ2-1	few	CASSTRQGWDEQFF	TGTGCCAGCAGTACCCGACAGGGGTGGGATGAGCAGTTCTTC
NA	TRBV12-5	TRBJ1-2	NA	CASGFSRAGTYGYTF	TGTGCTAGTGGTTTTAGTAGAGCTGGTACCTATGGCTACACCTTC
NA	TRBV10-2	TRBJ1-4	NA	CASSRTAIEKLFF	TGCGCCAGCAGTAGAACAGCTATTGAAAAACTGTTTTTT
NA	TRBV4-2	TRBJ2-7	NA	CASSQDLAAAYEQYF	TGTGCCAGCAGCCAAGATTTGGCCGCCGCCTACGAGCAGTACTTC
NA	TRBV7-3	TRBJ1-1	NA	CASSLGGAEAEAFF	TGTGCCAGCAGCTTAGGGGGCGCAGAAGCTGAAGCTTTCTTT
NA	TRBV9	TRBJ2-5	NA	CASSGFEETQYF	TGTGCCAGCAGCGGTTTCGAAGAGACCCAGTACTTC
NA	TRBV5-4	TRBJ1-4	NA	CASSLVSAGSSEKLFF	TGTGCCAGCAGCTTGGTGTCCGCGGGGAGTAGTGAAAAACTGTTTTTT